This T cell receptor beta chain was found in a study of long-term antiretroviral therapy in people with HIV. Participants with HIV, all of them, were treated in the United States. Investigators performed immunoSEQ version v3.0 at survey level. Using immunoSEQ multiplex PCR, the repertoire was profiled, and TCRdb retains in-frame clones only, with some absent. The sample lists 34,000 or so clones; approximately 95% were seen once. The CDR3 has 16 residues. V was clipped by 1 base and J by 1 base, with 13 bases between them. The germline V gene has CDR1 LNHDA and CDR2 SQIVND (reference sequence). Sequences were derived from unsorted PBMCs, sampled around 5.4 years after starting antiretroviral therapy. This sequence was found in a woman in her 50s with HIV. The V gene is TRBV19, the J gene TRBJ2-5, with TRBD1 as a possible D gene (5 bases). The CDR3 sequence is CASSIAAGSGQETQYF. In DNA form, the CDR3 reads TGTGCCAGTAGTATAGCGGCAGGGTCGGGCCAAGAGACCCAGTACTTC. Filled out from reference TRBV19 and TRBJ2-5, the complete variable domain reads DGGITQSPKYLFRKEGQNVTLSCEQNLNHDAMYWYRQDPGQGLRLIYYSQIVNDFQKGDIAEGYSVSREKKESFPLTVTSAQKNPTAFYLCASSIAAGSGQETQYFGPGTRLLVL.